This note documents a single TCR beta chain sequence. Antigen: not known. V was trimmed by 0 bases and J by 0 bases, leaving 12 bases between them. In germline, CDR1 is ENHRY, CDR2 SYGVKD. The CDR3 extends over 16 amino acids. These data come from a study of vaccination and CD4 T cells after COVID-19. Across the study: The study collected post-vaccine samples a median around 72 days after dose two, with a range of 14 to 241. Control cultures were supplied with a CEFX pool, an HIV-1 Nef pool, or no peptide at all. Notes on the study in general: Although the median of SARS-CoV-2-reactive clonotypes rose from roughly 21 to 40, the change was not significant. Of the reactive clones in convalescent patients, a median about 86% showed up only post-vaccination.

The sample's time point: late sampling 161 to 241 days after vaccination in a few convalescent patients. As for treatment: roughly 10-day PBMC culture with coronavirus spike peptide pools or control peptides (ViraFEST assay). Cultured CD4+ T cells had their DNA profiled by the Oncomine TCR Beta short-read assay. Each CDR3 protein gets one entry after TCRdb re-called the PCR reads with MiXCR. This sample yields under 20,000 distinct CDR3 sequences, of which over 35% are seen a single time; roughly 15% belongs to the top ten. The chain joins TRBV10-3 to TRBJ2-7, with D possibly being TRBD2 (6 bases). The specimen was CD4+ T cells from blood, cultured in vitro, collected about 7 months after SARS-CoV-2 vaccination. The TCR sequence derives from a human donor who had recovered from COVID-19. CDR3 region: CAISESILASSYEQYF. In nucleotides, the CDR3 is TGTGCCATCAGTGAGTCGATTCTAGCGAGCTCCTACGAGCAGTACTTC.